One and the same sample provided the 27 T cell receptor beta chains below, sequenced in a study of blood T cells in healthy people across ages. Alongside a J-beta primer mix, a sample-barcoded 5' primer served in a second PCR lasting about 7 to 11 cycles. TCRdb recomputed calls from the 5' RACE reads with MiXCR, one row per CDR3 protein. The sample gives about 1.5 million distinct CDR3 sequences, around 40% of which show up once; approximately 4.1% is in the top ten. Material: blood. These receptors all stem from a woman between 18 and 30 years old in good health.

V is TRBV6-1 and J is TRBJ2-1; D is perhaps TRBD1 (6 bases). The CDR3 consists of 20 residues. CDR1 is MNHNS, CDR2 SASEGT, per germline. The V gene lost 5 bases and the J gene lost 3 bases, with 29 bases spanning the gap. CDR3: CASSPGGFPSPKGGYNEQFF. In DNA form, the CDR3 reads TGTGCCAGCAGTCCTGGGGGCTTCCCTTCGCCCAAAGGTGGCTACAATGAGCAGTTCTTC.

This clonotype occurred a few times. The genes are TRBV11-2 and TRBJ2-2; D remains ambiguous. CDR1 is SGHAT and CDR2 is FQNNGV in the germline V gene. This CDR3 region has 15 residues. Deletions cut 1 base from V and 0 bases from J, with 6 bases between. CDR3 DNA sequence: TGTGCCAGCAGCTTAGTCACCTCGAACACCGGGGAGCTGTTTTTT. Amino acids: CASSLVTSNTGELFF.

The chain couples TRBV5-1 to TRBJ1-2, with D possibly matching TRBD1 (5 bases). This CDR3 contains 15 residues. Trimming removed 0 bases at V and 4 bases at J, with 13 bases between. CDR1 and CDR2 from the germline V gene are SGHRS and YFSETQ. CDR3: CASSLVSGTGYGYTF. In DNA form, the CDR3 reads TGCGCCAGCAGCTTGGTTTCGGGGACCGGCTATGGCTACACCTTC.

The J gene is TRBJ1-2, the V gene TRBV3-1, with D hard to call. V lost 2 bases, J lost 3 bases, and 4 bases lay in between. Germline assignment: CDR1 LGHDT and CDR2 YNNKEL (reference sequence). This CDR3 contains 12 residues. The CDR3 region is CASSQSDYGYTF. The CDR3 DNA reads TGTGCCAGCAGCCAAAGTGACTATGGCTACACCTTC.

This chain connects TRBV4-1 to TRBJ2-3, with TRBD1 identical over 8 bases. The CDR3 sequence is 12 residues long. Germline V lookup: CDR1 MGHRA, CDR2 YSYEKL. V lost 3 bases to trimming and J lost 9 bases; unmatched junction nucleotides: 2. CDR3 residues: CASSHGQGTQYF. The CDR3 nucleotides read TGCGCCAGCAGCCACGGACAGGGAACGCAGTATTTT.

This clonotype appeared a few times. This rearrangement joins TRBV9 to TRBJ1-6; 7 bases line up with TRBD1. Germline assignment: CDR1 SGDLS and CDR2 YYNGEE. The junction had 10 bases not matched to a gene; V was cut back by 0 bases and J by 10 bases. This CDR3 contains 16 residues. CDR3 nucleotides: TGTGCCAGCAGCGTAGGGGCGCCGCAGGGGGACTCACCCCTCCACTTT. It encodes CASSVGAPQGDSPLHF.

In its sample, this clonotype was seen a few times. The chain is built from TRBV12-3 or TRBV12-4 and TRBJ2-1; 8 bases agree with TRBD1. Trimming cost V 6 bases and J 10 bases; bases outside gene matches: 17. CDR3 length: 16 amino acids. Here the CDR3 DNA reads TGTGCCAGCAGCCAGACTTCGACAGGGGCAGCCTACGAGCAGTTCTTC. It encodes CASSQTSTGAAYEQFF.

The rearrangement joins TRBV7-9 to TRBJ1-2; D not resolved. CDR1 and CDR2 from the germline V gene are SEHNR and FQNEAQ (reference sequence). The CDR3 is 15 amino acids. V lost 0 bases to trimming and J lost 1 base, with 9 bases between them. This CDR3 is CASSLAGRNNYGYTF. In DNA form, the CDR3 reads TGTGCCAGCAGCTTAGCCGGACGGAATAACTATGGCTACACCTTC.

V and J are TRBV20-1 and TRBJ2-1; 10 bases agree with TRBD2. This CDR3 comprises 16 residues. Trimming removed 0 bases from V and 10 bases from J; junction bases left unmatched: 12. CDR1 and CDR2 from the germline V gene are DFQATT and SNEGSKA (reference sequence). CDR3 DNA: TGCAGTGCTAGAGACCCCGCTAGCGGGGGCTCCTACGAGCAGTTCTTC. This encodes CSARDPASGGSYEQFF.

V and J are TRBV2 and TRBJ1-2; 8 bases agree with TRBD1. V dropped 8 bases and J dropped 4; count of bases not matched to a gene: 6. The CDR3 has 13 amino acids. The germline V gene encodes CDR1 SNHLY and CDR2 FYNNEI. The CDR3 DNA reads TGTGCCAGCGTCTGGACAGGGAGCTATGGCTACACCTTC. It encodes CASVWTGSYGYTF.

There are many counts of this clonotype. This chain uses TRBV2 with TRBJ1-2, with 8 nucleotides matching TRBD1. The CDR3 spans 15 residues. Germline loops: CDR1 SNHLY, CDR2 FYNNEI. J gave up 3 bases and V 8 bases, and 11 bases lay outside the gene matches. In nucleotides, the CDR3 is TGTGCCAGCGCGGGGGGCAGGGGGCAATACTATGGCTACACCTTC. The encoded protein is CASAGGRGQYYGYTF.

The genes are TRBV18 and TRBJ2-7, with no clear D. With 3 bases removed from V and 2 bases from J, the gap between germline ends came to 11 bases. CDR1 is KGHSH, CDR2 LQKENI, per germline. The CDR3 length is 14 residues. The CDR3 protein is CASSPSASPYEQYF. The CDR3 nucleotides are TGTGCCAGCTCACCTTCTGCCTCCCCCTACGAGCAGTACTTC.

This clonotype has only a few counts. The rearrangement links TRBV4-1 to TRBJ2-7; the D gene could be TRBD1 or TRBD2 (6 bases each). V lost 3 bases and J 7 bases, leaving 22 bases between the germline ends. Germline CDR1 and CDR2: MGHRA and YSYEKL. The CDR3 sequence is 16 residues long. CDR3 DNA: TGCGCCAGCAGCCAGGTCACGGGGGCCGGGTACAATGAGCAGTACTTC. Translation: CASSQVTGAGYNEQYF.

This clonotype showed up just a few times. The rearrangement links TRBV11-2 to TRBJ2-3; TRBD2 matches 11 bases. This CDR3 has 16 amino acids. V gave up 4 bases and J gave up 5 bases; unmatched junction bases: 8. CDR1 SGHAT and CDR2 FQNNGV come from the germline V gene. The CDR3 reads CASSSASGGRLDTQYF. The CDR3 DNA is TGTGCCAGCAGCTCTGCTAGCGGGGGGCGTTTAGATACGCAGTATTTT. The variable domain in full, with the rest retrieved from reference TRBV11-2 and TRBJ2-3, is EAGVAQSPRYKIIEKRQSVAFWCNPISGHATLYWYQQILGQGPKLLIQFQNNGVVDDSQLPKDRFSAERLKGVDSTLKIQPAKLEDSAVYLCASSSASGGRLDTQYFGPGTRLTVL.

The CDR3 spells CASSFDLAGTYNEQFF. The DNA for the CDR3 is TGCGCCAGCAGTTTTGACCTAGCGGGAACGTACAATGAGCAGTTCTTC. The rearrangement links TRBV5-1 to TRBJ2-1, with 9 bases aligning to TRBD2. J was trimmed by 4 bases and V by 5 bases; bases with no gene match: 10. Germline V gene sequence: CDR1 SGHRS, CDR2 YFSETQ. The CDR3 has 16 amino acids.

This clonotype was seen only a few times. An end of the junction differs from the germline gene, which may be a read error. The chain is built from TRBV7-2 and TRBJ2-5; no firm D call. This CDR3 spans 13 amino acids. Germline values: CDR1 SGHTA, CDR2 FQGNSA. For the CDR3, the DNA is TGCGCCCTCTCTTCCCCCCCTGAAGAGACCCAGTACTTC. This sequence encodes CALSSPPEETQYF.

This clonotype was recorded a few times. The V gene is TRBV11-2, the J gene TRBJ2-1; 12 positions match TRBD2. The germline gives CDR1 SGHAT, CDR2 FQNNGV. J was trimmed by 0 bases and V by 5 bases; bases with no gene match: 5. This CDR3 contains 17 residues. CDR3 nucleotide sequence: TGTGCCAGCAGCCGCGGACTAGCGGGATCCTCCTACAATGAGCAGTTCTTC. This translates into CASSRGLAGSSYNEQFF.

This rearrangement joins TRBV10-3 to TRBJ2-2, with a tentative D call TRBD1 (5 bases). Germline V gives CDR1 ENHRY, CDR2 SYGVKD. Trimming removed 7 bases at V and 2 bases at J, with 8 bases between. The CDR3 totals 13 residues. The CDR3 nucleotides read TGTGCCATCAAGGACACTAACACCGGGGAGCTGTTTTTT. It yields the protein CAIKDTNTGELFF.

This clonotype appeared a few times. The chain joins TRBV28 to TRBJ2-3; D may be TRBD2 (6 bases). The V end was cut by 6 bases, the J end by 1 base, with 14 bases between. The CDR3 has 15 residues. Germline CDR1 MDHEN, CDR2 SYDVKM. DNA for the CDR3: TGTGCCAGCAGCCACGGAGGGGAGGGCACAGATACGCAGTATTTT. Its protein product is CASSHGGEGTDTQYF.

With regard to this clonotype: Its ends do not fully match the called genes, so a read error is possible. This rearrangement joins TRBV7-2 to TRBJ1-2; D remains ambiguous. CDR3 length equals 15 residues. Germline CDR1 and CDR2: SGHTA and FQGNSA. The CDR3 coding sequence is TGTGCCAGCAGTTTAGCGAACAGCGCTAACTATGGCTACACCTTC. As protein: CASSLANSANYGYTF.

The V call is TRBV5-1, the J call TRBJ2-7, with 9 bases that match TRBD1. Germline lookup yields CDR1 SGHRS and CDR2 YFSETQ. This CDR3 comprises 13 residues. J gave up 6 bases and V 4 bases, and 5 bases lay outside the gene matches. The CDR3: CASSVTGGGEQYF. Here the CDR3 DNA reads TGCGCCAGCAGCGTTACAGGGGGCGGCGAGCAGTACTTC. The full variable domain, in which reference TRBV5-1 and TRBJ2-7 provide the parts outside the CDR3, is KAGVTQTPRYLIKTRGQQVTLSCSPISGHRSVSWYQQTPGQGLQFLFEYFSETQRNKGNFPGRFSGRQFSNSRSEMNVSTLELGDSALYLCASSVTGGGEQYFGPGTRLTVT.

A word on this clonotype: At one end, the junction sequence differs from germline, possibly due to a read error. The chain combines TRBV5-1 with TRBJ1-1; 8 bases match TRBD1. The CDR3 consists of 14 residues. Germline lookup yields CDR1 SGHRS and CDR2 YFSETQ. In nucleotides, the CDR3 is TGCGCCAGCATCTTGGACAGGGCAAATACTGAAGCTTTCTTT. This codes for CASILDRANTEAFF. The whole variable domain, remainder taken from reference TRBV5-1 and TRBJ1-1, is KAGVTQTPRYLIKTRGQQVTLSCSPISGHRSVSWYQQTPGQGLQFLFEYFSETQRNKGNFPGRFSGRQFSNSRSEMNVSTLELGDSALYLCASILDRANTEAFFGQGTRLTVV.

This clonotype was found once. The chain carries TRBV10-3 and TRBJ1-1; 7 bases fit TRBD1. Trimming cost V 6 bases and J 3 bases; bases outside gene matches: 7. This CDR3 spans 14 amino acids. Germline CDR1 and CDR2: ENHRY and SYGVKD. CDR3 sequence: CAIRARGIDTEAFF. The CDR3 bases are TGTGCCATCAGGGCCAGGGGGATAGACACTGAAGCTTTCTTT.

Remarks on this clonotype: The junction does not match germline at one end; this may be a read error. V usage is TRBV5-5 and J usage is TRBJ2-1, with 12 bases matching TRBD1. The CDR3 totals 15 residues. Per the germline V gene, CDR1 is SGHKS and CDR2 is YYEKEE (reference sequence). CDR3 sequence: CTSSYTGQGAGEQFF. The CDR3, as DNA: TGTACCAGCAGCTACACGGGACAGGGGGCAGGTGAGCAGTTCTTC.

About this clonotype itself: One end of the junction does not line up with germline, which may come from a read error. The rearrangement uses TRBV7-7 and TRBJ2-7, with a weak D call TRBD2 (6 bases). The DNA end is a closer match to TRBJ2-5, so the J assignment may be wrong. CDR3 length equals 17 residues. Germline V gene sequence: CDR1 SSHAT, CDR2 FNYEAQ (reference sequence). The DNA of the CDR3 is TGTGCTAGCAGCTTAGAAGGCTCGGGAGTCTCCAAAGAGACCCAGTACTTC. Amino acid sequence: CASSLEGSGVSKETQYF.

The chain joins TRBV11-2 to TRBJ2-7; tentative D call: TRBD1 (5 bases). Trimming stripped 5 bases from V and 5 bases from J, with 16 bases between. CDR1 and CDR2 from the germline V gene are SGHAT and FQNNGV. The CDR3 loop spans 14 amino acids. The CDR3 reads CASSPVKGSHEQYF. Here the CDR3 DNA reads TGTGCCAGCAGCCCGGTAAAGGGGTCCCACGAGCAGTACTTC.

This clonotype was detected once. A junction end diverges from the germline sequence, so it may reflect a read error. The J gene is TRBJ2-5, the V gene TRBV4-1; 7 positions agree with TRBD2. This CDR3 has 14 amino acids. Germline V lookup: CDR1 MGHRA, CDR2 YSYEKL. CDR3 sequence reads: CASSIREGQGTQYF. The CDR3 nucleotides read TGCGCCAGCAGCATCAGGGAGGGGCAAGGGACCCAGTACTTC.